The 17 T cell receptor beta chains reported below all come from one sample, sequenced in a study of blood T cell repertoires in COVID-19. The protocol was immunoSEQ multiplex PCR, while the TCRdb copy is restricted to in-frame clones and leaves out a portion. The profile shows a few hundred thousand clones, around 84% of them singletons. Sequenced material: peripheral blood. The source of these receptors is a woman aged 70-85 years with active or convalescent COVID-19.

This chain's CDR3 is CATERMGGGRYTEAFF. CDR3 coding DNA: TGTGCCACGGAACGAATGGGGGGCGGGAGGTACACTGAAGCTTTCTTT. This chain joins TRBV7-2 and TRBJ1-1; D might be TRBD1 (6 bases). Germline CDR1 is SGHTA and CDR2 is FQGNSA. Deletions cut 10 bases from V and 3 bases from J, with 24 bases between. CDR3 size: 16 residues.

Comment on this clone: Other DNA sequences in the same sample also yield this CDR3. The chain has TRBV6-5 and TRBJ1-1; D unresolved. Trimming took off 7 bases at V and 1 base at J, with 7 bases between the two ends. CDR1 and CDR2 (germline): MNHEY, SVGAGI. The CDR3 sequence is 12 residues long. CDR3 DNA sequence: TGTGCCAGCACTCGGGGGAACACTGAAGCTTTCTTT. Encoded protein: CASTRGNTEAFF.

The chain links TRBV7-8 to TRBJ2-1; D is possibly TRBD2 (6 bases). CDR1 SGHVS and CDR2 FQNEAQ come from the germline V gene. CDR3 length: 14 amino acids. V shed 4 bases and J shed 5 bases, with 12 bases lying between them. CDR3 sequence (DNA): TGTGCCAGCAGCTCCGGGACTCCCGACAATGAGCAGTTCTTC. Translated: CASSSGTPDNEQFF.

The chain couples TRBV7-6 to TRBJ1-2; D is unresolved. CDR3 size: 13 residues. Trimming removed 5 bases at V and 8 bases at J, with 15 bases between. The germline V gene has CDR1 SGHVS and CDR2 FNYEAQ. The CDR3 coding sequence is TGTGCCAGCAGCCACTTCGGGAGTGAGGGCTACACCTTC. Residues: CASSHFGSEGYTF.

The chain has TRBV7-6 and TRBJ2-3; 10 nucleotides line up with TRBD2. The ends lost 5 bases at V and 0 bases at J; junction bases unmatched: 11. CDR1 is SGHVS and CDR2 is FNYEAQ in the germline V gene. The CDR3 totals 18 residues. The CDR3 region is CASSLPASGGPSTDTQYF. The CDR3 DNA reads TGTGCCAGCAGCCTCCCGGCTAGCGGGGGCCCTAGCACAGATACGCAGTATTTT.

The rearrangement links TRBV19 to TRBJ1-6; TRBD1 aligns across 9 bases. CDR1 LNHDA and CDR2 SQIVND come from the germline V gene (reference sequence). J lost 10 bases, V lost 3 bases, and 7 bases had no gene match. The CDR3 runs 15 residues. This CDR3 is CASSIGTGTGSPLHF. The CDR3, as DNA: TGTGCCAGTAGTATTGGGACAGGGACAGGATCACCCCTCCACTTT. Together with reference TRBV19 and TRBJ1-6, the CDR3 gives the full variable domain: DGGITQSPKYLFRKEGQNVTLSCEQNLNHDAMYWYRQDPGQGLRLIYYSQIVNDFQKGDIAEGYSVSREKKESFPLTVTSAQKNPTAFYLCASSIGTGTGSPLHFGNGTRLTVT.

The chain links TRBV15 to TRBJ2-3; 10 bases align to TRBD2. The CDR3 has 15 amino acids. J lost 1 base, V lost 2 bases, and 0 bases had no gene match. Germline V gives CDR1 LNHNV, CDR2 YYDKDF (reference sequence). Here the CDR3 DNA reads TGTGCCACCAGCAGAACTAGCGGGGGCACAGATACGCAGTATTTT. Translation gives CATSRTSGGTDTQYF.

This chain's CDR3 is CASSHQGLGNSPLHF. For the CDR3, the DNA is TGTGCCAGCAGCCATCAGGGTTTGGGAAATTCACCCCTCCACTTT. This rearrangement joins TRBV14 to TRBJ1-6; tentatively, D is TRBD1 (5 bases). The V gene lost 3 bases and the J gene lost 7 bases, with 13 bases spanning the gap. Germline V gene lookup returns CDR1 SGHDN and CDR2 FVKESK. The CDR3 consists of 15 residues.

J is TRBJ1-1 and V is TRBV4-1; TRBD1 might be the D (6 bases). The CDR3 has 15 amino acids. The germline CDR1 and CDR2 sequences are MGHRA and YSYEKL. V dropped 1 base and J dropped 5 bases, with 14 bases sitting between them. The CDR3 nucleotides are TGCGCCAGCAGCCAAGCACAGGGCGAGGGGACTGAAGCTTTCTTT. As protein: CASSQAQGEGTEAFF.

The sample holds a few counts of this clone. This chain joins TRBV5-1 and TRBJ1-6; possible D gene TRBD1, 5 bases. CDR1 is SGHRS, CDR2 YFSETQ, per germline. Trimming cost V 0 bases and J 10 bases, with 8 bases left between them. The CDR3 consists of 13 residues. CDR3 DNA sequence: TGCGCCAGCAGCTTGGTTGACAGATCACCCCTCCACTTT. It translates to CASSLVDRSPLHF.

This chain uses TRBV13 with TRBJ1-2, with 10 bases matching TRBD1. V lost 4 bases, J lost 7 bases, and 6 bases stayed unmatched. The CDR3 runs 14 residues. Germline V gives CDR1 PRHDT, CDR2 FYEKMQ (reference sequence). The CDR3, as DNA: TGTGCCAGCAGCTCGTTCGGGACAGGGGCTGGCTACACCTTC. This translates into CASSSFGTGAGYTF.

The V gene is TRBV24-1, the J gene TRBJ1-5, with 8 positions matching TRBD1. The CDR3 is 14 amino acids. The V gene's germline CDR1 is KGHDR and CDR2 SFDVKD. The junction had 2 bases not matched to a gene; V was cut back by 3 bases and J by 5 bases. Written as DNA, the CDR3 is TGTGCCACCAGTGATCGACAGGGGTATCAGCCCCAGCATTTT. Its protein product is CATSDRQGYQPQHF.

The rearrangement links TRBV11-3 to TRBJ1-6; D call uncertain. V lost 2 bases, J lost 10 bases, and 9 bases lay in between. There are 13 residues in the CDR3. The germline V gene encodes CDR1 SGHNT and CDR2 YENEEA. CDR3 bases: TGTGCCAGCAGCTTAAGTAACAGCTCACCCCTCCACTTT. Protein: CASSLSNSSPLHF.

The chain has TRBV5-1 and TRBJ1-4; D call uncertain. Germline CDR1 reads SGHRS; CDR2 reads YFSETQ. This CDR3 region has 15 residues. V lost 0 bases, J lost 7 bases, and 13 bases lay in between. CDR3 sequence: CASSLDLVSTEKLFF. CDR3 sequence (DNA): TGCGCCAGCAGCTTGGATTTGGTCAGTACTGAAAAACTGTTTTTT.

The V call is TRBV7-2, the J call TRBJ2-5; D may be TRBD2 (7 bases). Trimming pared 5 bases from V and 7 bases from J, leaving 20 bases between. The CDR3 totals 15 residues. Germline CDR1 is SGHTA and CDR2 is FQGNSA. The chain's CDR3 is CASSPPGVGGRTQYF. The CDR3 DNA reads TGTGCCAGCAGCCCCCCGGGGGTCGGGGGGCGGACCCAGTACTTC.

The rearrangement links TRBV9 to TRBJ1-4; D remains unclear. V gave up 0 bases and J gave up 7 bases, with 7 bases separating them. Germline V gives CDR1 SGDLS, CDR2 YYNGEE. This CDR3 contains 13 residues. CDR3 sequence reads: CASSVDISEKLFF. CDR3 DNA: TGTGCCAGCAGCGTAGATATCAGTGAAAAACTGTTTTTT.

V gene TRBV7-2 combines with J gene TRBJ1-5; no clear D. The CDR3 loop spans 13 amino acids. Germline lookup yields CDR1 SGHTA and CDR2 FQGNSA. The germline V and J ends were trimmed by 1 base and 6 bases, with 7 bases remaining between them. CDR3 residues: CASSLEPGQPQHF. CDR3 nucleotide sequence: TGTGCCAGCAGCTTAGAACCCGGTCAGCCCCAGCATTTT.